This TCR beta chain was retrieved from a study of blood T cells in healthy people across ages (dated by TCRdb to 2014 to 2015). Background on the whole study: In model experiments, template switching captured about one uniquely barcoded TCR beta cDNA molecule for every two T cells. Donors were grouped into four age groups: young (average roughly 15 years), middle-aged (roughly 38), aged (around 60) and long-lived (over 80). The study analyzed two additional independent replicas of 1 million unique cDNA reads from the same blood draw for two donors, one aged 18 to 30 and one aged 80 or older. Using deep sequencing normalized with unique cDNA molecular identifiers, the study measured how TCR beta repertoire diversity changes with age. Donors of different ages were randomly distributed across sequencing lanes to avoid experimental bias. Overall results and qualifications from the work: The long-lived group showed more naive CD4+ T cells, fewer expanded clones and increased TCR diversity than the aged group, suggesting age selection. Bulk unsorted PBMC profiling prevented conclusive comparison of naive and antigen-experienced compartments. The percentage of naive T cells measured by flow cytometry correlated strongly with observed TCR beta diversity. Donor CMV infection status was unknown, potentially confounding age-related changes in expanded clonotypes. Total diversity estimates from one million sequenced T cells were considered lower bounds and underestimates. As age increased, observed TCR beta diversity per million T cells dropped in a roughly linear way, and a significant reduction was already evident by age approximately 40.

Via the germline V gene (reference sequence), CDR1 is DFQATT and CDR2 SNEGSKA. V gives up 1 base and J gives up 0 bases, and the segment between their germline ends measures 16 bases. The CDR3 runs 17 residues from the cysteine to the phenylalanine. Just the 51-base CDR3 DNA is kept, in frame starting at base 1. This clonotype was seen ten or more times. Its antigen specificity is not known. Qualities for individual bases were not recorded, and no much larger clone is one base off. Systemically healthy Caucasian individuals from Russia, 35 to 40 in total and aged roughly 6 to 90 years, were included as donors. About 9.8 milliliters of peripheral blood were drawn from each donor into EDTA-treated Vacutainer tubes. Ficoll-Paque density-gradient centrifugation was used to isolate PBMCs, with at least 7 million per sample. Trizol reagent was used to extract total RNA from the PBMCs, yielding at least 6 micrograms per sample. The percentages of naive CD45RAhigh/CD27high T cells were determined by flow cytometry on a PBMC aliquot from every donor.

Libraries came from 5' RACE. Data came from an Illumina HiSeq 2500. The second PCR ran for about 6 to 12 cycles and used a J-beta primer mix along with a sample-barcoded 5' primer. Each TCR beta cDNA molecule received a unique molecular identifier from a template-switch 5' adaptor carrying 12 random nucleotides. Each sample yielded at least 2.5 million CDR3-containing paired-end reads. First-strand cDNA was synthesized from all RNA with the Mint cDNA synthesis kit, primed by a TRBC-specific oligonucleotide. Following uracil-DNA glycosylase treatment, a first 18-cycle PCR with universal primers M1SS and BC2_uni_R was performed on all cDNA. The original methods were these. For normalization, 1 million high-quality reads, each with a distinct molecular identifier, were randomly selected from each sample. Instead of being binned into consensus sequences, reads with shared molecular identifiers were discarded. CDR3 identification, clonotype clustering and error correction used MiTCR with a Q25 quality threshold and the strictest error-elimination algorithm. A nonparametric unseen species model with Euler transformation was used to estimate lower-bound total TCR beta diversity. The raw public data were reprocessed by TCRdb itself: fastp quality trimming at Q25, MiXCR clonotype calling, in-frame beta chains only. Rows with a matching CDR3 protein are joined into one entry that keeps the most common DNA and genes. These V and J calls are TCRdb output, not the study's own analysis. The sample includes roughly 1.5 million distinct CDR3 sequences, with about 42% observed a single time. About 4.1% of the sample is in the top ten clones.

The sequenced material came from blood. The chain joins TRBV20-1 to TRBJ1-5; the D gene is possibly TRBD1, with 6 bases matching. This receptor was identified in a woman aged 18-29 years in good health. The DNA sequence reads TGCAGTGCTAGAGGGGGGGCGGGGTTCGATAGCAATCAGCCCCAGCATTTT. Its translation is CSARGGAGFDSNQPQHF.